The sequence of this T cell receptor beta chain was determined in a study of blood T cells in healthy people across ages. General observations from the study: The diversity estimates, figures obtained from one million T cells, were considered underestimates. The long-lived group displayed more naive CD4+ cells, plus higher diversity, than the aged donors did.

No fewer than 5.5 micrograms of total RNA were isolated from every sample. Primed by a sample-barcoded 5' primer and a J-beta primer mix, a second PCR proceeded for 7 to 11 cycles. TCRdb analysed the 5' RACE reads with MiXCR anew, one entry per CDR3 protein. The table shows 550,000 to 750,000 distinct CDR3 sequences, with around 21% occurring only once. With regard to this clonotype: As yet, its antigen is unknown.

Trimming cost V 4 bases and J 5 bases; bases outside gene matches: 8. Looked up from germline, CDR1 is KGHDR and CDR2 is SFDVKD. CDR3 length: 15 residues. The chain carries TRBV24-1 and TRBJ2-3; TRBD1 aligns across 7 bases. The sample consisted of blood. This TCR came from a man between 65 and 85 years old in good health. The CDR3 region is CATSDPGGSGDTQYF. CDR3 sequence (DNA): TGTGCCACCAGTGACCCAGGGGGTTCGGGAGATACGCAGTATTTT.